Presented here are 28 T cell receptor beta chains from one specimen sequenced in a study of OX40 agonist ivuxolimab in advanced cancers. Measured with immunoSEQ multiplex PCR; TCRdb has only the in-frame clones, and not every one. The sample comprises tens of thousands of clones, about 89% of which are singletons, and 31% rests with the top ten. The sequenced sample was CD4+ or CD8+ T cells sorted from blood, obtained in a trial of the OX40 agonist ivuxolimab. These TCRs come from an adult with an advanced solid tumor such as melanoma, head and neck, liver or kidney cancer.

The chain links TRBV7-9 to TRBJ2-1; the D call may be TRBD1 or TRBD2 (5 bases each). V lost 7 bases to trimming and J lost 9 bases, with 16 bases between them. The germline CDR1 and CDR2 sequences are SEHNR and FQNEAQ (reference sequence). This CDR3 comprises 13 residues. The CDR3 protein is CASTLGGTGEQFF. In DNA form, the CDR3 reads TGTGCCAGCACCCTAGGTGGGACGGGTGAGCAGTTCTTC.

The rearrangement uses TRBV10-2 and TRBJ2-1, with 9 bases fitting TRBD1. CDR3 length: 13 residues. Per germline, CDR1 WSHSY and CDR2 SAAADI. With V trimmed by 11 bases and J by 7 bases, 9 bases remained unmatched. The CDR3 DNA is TGCGCCGCGGGGGACAGGGTTGTAAATGAGCAGTTCTTC. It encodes CAAGDRVVNEQFF.

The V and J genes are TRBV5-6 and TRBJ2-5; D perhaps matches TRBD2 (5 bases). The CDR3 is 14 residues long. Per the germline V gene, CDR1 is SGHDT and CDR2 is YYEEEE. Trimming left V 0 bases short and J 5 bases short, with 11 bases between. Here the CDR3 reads CASSLGAGPETQYF. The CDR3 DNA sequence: TGTGCCAGCAGCTTGGGGGCGGGCCCTGAGACCCAGTACTTC. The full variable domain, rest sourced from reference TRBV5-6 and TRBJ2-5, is DAGVTQSPTHLIKTRGQQVTLRCSPKSGHDTVSWYQQALGQGPQFIFQYYEEEERQRGNFPDRFSGHQFPNYSSELNVNALLLGDSALYLCASSLGAGPETQYFGPGTRLLVL.

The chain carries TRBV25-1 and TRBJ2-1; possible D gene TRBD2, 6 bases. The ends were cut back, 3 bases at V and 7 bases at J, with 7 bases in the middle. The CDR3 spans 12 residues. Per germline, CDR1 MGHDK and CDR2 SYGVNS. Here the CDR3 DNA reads TGTGCCAGCAGTGATGGGAGGAATGAGCAGTTCTTC. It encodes CASSDGRNEQFF.

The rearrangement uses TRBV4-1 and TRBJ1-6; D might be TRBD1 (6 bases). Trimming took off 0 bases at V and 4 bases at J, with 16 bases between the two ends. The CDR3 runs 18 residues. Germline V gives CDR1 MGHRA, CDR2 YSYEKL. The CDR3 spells CASSQDPRGLGYNSPLHF. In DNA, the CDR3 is TGCGCCAGCAGCCAAGATCCCCGGGGGCTTGGATATAATTCACCCCTCCACTTT.

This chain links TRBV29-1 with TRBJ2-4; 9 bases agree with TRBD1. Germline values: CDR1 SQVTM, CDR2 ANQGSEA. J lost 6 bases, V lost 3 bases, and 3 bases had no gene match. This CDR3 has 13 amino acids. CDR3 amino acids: CSVEDRGLNIQYF. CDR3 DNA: TGCAGCGTTGAGGACAGGGGACTAAACATTCAGTACTTC. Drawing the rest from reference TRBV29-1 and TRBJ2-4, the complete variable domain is SAVISQKPSRDICQRGTSLTIQCQVDSQVTMMFWYRQQPGQSLTLIATANQGSEATYESGFVIDKFPISRPNLTFSTLTVSNMSPEDSSIYLCSVEDRGLNIQYFGAGTRLSVL.

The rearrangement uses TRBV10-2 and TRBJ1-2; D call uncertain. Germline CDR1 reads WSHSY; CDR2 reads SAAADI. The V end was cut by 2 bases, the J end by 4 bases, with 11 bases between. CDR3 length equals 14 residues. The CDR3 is CASSEVGRGYGYTF. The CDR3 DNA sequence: TGCGCCAGCAGTGAGGTGGGCCGGGGCTATGGCTACACCTTC.

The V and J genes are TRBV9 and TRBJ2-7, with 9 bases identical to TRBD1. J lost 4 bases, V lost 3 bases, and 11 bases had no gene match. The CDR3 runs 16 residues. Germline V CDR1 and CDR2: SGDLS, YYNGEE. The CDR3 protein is CASSGLGQGFSYEQYF. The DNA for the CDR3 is TGTGCCAGCAGCGGACTAGGACAGGGGTTTTCTTACGAGCAGTACTTC. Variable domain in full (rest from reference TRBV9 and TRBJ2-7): DSGVTQTPKHLITATGQRVTLRCSPRSGDLSVYWYQQSLDQGLQFLIQYYNGEERAKGNILERFSAQQFPDLHSELNLSSLELGDSALYFCASSGLGQGFSYEQYFGPGTRLTVT.

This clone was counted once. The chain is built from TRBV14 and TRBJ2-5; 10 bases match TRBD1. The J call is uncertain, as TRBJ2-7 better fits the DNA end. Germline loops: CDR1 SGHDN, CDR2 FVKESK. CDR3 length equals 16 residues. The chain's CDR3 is CASSHLPGQGPYEQYF. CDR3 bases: TGTGCCAGCAGCCATCTACCGGGACAGGGGCCCTACGAGCAGTACTTC.

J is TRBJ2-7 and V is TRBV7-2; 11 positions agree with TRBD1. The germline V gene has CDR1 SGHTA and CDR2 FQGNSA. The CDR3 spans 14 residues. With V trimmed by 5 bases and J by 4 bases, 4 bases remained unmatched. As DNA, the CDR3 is TGTGCCAGCAGCCCGGACAGGGGGCCGTACGAGCAGTACTTC. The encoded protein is CASSPDRGPYEQYF. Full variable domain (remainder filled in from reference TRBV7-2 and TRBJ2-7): GAGVSQSPSNKVTEKGKDVELRCDPISGHTALYWYRQSLGQGLEFLIYFQGNSAPDKSGLPSDRFSAERTGGSVSTLTIQRTQQEDSAVYLCASSPDRGPYEQYFGPGTRLTVT.

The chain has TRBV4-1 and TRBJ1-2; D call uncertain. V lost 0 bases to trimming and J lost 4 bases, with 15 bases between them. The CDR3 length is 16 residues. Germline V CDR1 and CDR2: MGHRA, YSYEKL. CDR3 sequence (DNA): TGCGCCAGCAGCCAAGAATCGGGTTGGCTCCTCTATGGCTACACCTTC. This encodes CASSQESGWLLYGYTF.

In DNA, the CDR3 is TGCGCCAGCAGCTTGGCTGCTAGCGGGGCATACGAGCAGTACTTC. This encodes CASSLAASGAYEQYF. The chain joins TRBV5-1 to TRBJ2-7, with TRBD2 identical over 9 bases. The CDR3 contains 15 residues. The V gene's germline CDR1 is SGHRS and CDR2 YFSETQ. Germline trimming cut 0 bases from V and 4 bases from J; bases unmatched to any gene: 5. Full variable domain (missing parts from reference TRBV5-1 and TRBJ2-7): KAGVTQTPRYLIKTRGQQVTLSCSPISGHRSVSWYQQTPGQGLQFLFEYFSETQRNKGNFPGRFSGRQFSNSRSEMNVSTLELGDSALYLCASSLAASGAYEQYFGPGTRLTVT.

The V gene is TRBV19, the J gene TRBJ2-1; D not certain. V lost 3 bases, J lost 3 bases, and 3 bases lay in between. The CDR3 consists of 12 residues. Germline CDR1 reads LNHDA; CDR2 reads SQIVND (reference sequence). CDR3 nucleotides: TGTGCCAGTAGTATGCTCTACAATGAGCAGTTCTTC. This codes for CASSMLYNEQFF.

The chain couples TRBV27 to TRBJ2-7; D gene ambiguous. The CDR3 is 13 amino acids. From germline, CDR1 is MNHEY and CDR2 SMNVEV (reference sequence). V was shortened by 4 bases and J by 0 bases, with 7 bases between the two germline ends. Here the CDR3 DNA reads TGTGCCAGCAGTTCAGTTCACTCCTACGAGCAGTACTTC. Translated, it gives CASSSVHSYEQYF.

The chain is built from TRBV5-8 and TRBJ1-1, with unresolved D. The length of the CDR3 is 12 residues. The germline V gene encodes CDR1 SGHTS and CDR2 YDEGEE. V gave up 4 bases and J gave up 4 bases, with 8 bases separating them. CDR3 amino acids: CASSPPGTEAFF. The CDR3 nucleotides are TGTGCCAGCAGCCCCCCGGGCACTGAAGCTTTCTTT.

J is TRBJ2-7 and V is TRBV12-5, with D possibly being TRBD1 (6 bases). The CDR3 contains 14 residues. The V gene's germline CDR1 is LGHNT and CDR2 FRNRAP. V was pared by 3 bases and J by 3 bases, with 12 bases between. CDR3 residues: CASGLFGQNYEQYF. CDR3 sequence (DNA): TGTGCTAGTGGTTTATTTGGACAGAACTACGAGCAGTACTTC.

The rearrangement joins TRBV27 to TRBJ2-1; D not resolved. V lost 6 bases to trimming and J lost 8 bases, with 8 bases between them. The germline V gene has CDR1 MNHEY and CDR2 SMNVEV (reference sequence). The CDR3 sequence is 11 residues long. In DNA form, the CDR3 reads TGTGCCAGCAGCTCCAGCTATGAGCAGTTCTTC. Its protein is CASSSSYEQFF.

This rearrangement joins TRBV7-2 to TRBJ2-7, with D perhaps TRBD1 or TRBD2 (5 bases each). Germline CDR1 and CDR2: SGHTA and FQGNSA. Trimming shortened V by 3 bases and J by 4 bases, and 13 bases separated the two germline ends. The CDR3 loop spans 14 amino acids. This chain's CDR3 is CASSFRDGYYEQYF. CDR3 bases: TGTGCCAGCAGCTTCCGGGACGGCTATTACGAGCAGTACTTC.

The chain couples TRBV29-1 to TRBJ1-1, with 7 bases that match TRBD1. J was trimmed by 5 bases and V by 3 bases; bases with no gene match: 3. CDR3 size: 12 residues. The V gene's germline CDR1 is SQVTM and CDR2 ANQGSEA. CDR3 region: CSVDETGTEAFF. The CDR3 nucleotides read TGCAGCGTTGATGAGACAGGGACTGAAGCTTTCTTT.

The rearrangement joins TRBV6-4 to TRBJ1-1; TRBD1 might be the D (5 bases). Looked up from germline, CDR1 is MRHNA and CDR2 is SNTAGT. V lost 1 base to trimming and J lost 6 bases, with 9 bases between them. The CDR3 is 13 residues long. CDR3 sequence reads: CASSDWQGAEAFF. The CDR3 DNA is TGTGCCAGCAGTGACTGGCAGGGAGCTGAAGCTTTCTTT.

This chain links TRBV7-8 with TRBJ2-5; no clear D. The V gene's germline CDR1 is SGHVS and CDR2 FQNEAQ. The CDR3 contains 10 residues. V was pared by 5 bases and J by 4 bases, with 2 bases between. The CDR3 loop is CASSGETQYF. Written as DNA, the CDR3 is TGTGCCAGCAGCGGAGAGACCCAGTACTTC.

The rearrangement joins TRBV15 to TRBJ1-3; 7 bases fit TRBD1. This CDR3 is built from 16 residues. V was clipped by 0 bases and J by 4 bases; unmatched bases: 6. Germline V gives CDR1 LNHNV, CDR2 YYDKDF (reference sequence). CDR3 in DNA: TGTGCCACCAGCAGAGATAAGGGGGCGGTAGGAAACACCATATATTTT. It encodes CATSRDKGAVGNTIYF.

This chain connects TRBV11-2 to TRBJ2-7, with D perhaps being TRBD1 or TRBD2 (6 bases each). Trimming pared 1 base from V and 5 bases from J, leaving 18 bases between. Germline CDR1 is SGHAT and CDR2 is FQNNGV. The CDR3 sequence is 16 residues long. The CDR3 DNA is TGTGCCAGCAGCTTAGGAACCGGGGGCCCTGTGGACGAGCAGTACTTC. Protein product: CASSLGTGGPVDEQYF.

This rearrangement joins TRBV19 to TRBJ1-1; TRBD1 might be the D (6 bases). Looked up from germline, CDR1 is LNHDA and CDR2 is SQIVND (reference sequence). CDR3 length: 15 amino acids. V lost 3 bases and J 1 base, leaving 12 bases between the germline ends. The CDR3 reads CASSIVDSQNTEAFF. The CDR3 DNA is TGTGCCAGTAGTATCGTGGACAGCCAGAACACTGAAGCTTTCTTT. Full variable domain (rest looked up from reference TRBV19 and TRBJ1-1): DGGITQSPKYLFRKEGQNVTLSCEQNLNHDAMYWYRQDPGQGLRLIYYSQIVNDFQKGDIAEGYSVSREKKESFPLTVTSAQKNPTAFYLCASSIVDSQNTEAFFGQGTRLTVV.

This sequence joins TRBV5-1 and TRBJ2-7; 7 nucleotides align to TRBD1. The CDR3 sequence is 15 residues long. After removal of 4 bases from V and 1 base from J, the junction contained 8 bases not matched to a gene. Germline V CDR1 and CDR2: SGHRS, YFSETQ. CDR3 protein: CASSVDRDTSYEQYF. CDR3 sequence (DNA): TGCGCCAGCAGCGTCGACAGGGACACGTCCTACGAGCAGTACTTC.

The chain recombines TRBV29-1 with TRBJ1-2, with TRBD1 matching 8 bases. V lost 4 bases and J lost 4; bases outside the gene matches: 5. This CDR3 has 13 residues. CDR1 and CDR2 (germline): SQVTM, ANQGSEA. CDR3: CSVGSGGPYGYTF. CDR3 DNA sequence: TGCAGCGTTGGGTCAGGGGGCCCCTATGGCTACACCTTC.

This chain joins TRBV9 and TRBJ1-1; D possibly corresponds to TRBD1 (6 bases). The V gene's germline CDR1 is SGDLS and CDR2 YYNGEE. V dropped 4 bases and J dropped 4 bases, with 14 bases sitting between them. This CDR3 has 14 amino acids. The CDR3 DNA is TGTGCCAGCAGCCCGGAAGGGGGGGCCACTGAAGCTTTCTTT. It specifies CASSPEGGATEAFF.

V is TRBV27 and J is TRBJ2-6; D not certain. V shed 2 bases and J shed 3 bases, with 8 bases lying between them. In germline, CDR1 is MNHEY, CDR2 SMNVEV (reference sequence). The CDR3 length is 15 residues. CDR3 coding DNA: TGTGCCAGCAGTTTAGGCCCCTTTGGGGCCAACGTCCTGACTTTC. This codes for CASSLGPFGANVLTF.